A single sample is the source of the 11 T cell receptor beta chains below, sequenced in a study of human T cells and chemical hapten exposure (dated by TCRdb to 2020 to 2022). In light of the paper, this sample's time point label describes: patch test 2, 6 weeks after DPC sensitization. The treatment or condition tag for this specimen amounts to: therapeutic diphenylcyclopropenone sensitization with weekly scalp DPC. Libraries were made using RACE. Sequenced on a NextSeq 500. Using fastp at Q25 and MiXCR, TCRdb reprocessed the public reads and kept productive beta chains. Each entry is one CDR3 protein sequence, shown with its most common DNA and genes. Counted in this sample were approximately 100,000 distinct CDR3 sequences; about a tenth of them appeared once. Around 3.1% of the sample lies in the top ten. The input for sequencing was whole blood, taken in connection with sensitization to the hapten diphenylcyclopropenone (DPC). These receptor sequences come from a woman aged 40 to 55 with alopecia areata. Some clones in this sample may be carry-over from other donors' samples.

This clonotype was counted between two and nine times. V and J are TRBV6-6 and TRBJ2-7, with 7 bases that match TRBD1. V dropped 6 bases and J dropped 0; count of bases not matched to a gene: 5. Per germline, CDR1 MNHNY and CDR2 SVGAGI (reference sequence). This CDR3 is 14 amino acids long. The CDR3 DNA is TGTGCCAGCAGGATTAGGGACAGCTCCTACGAGCAGTACTTC. Its translation is CASRIRDSSYEQYF.

This clonotype was seen many times. The rearrangement joins TRBV4-2 to TRBJ1-4; D remains ambiguous. The CDR3 spans 17 residues. Trimming cost V 1 base and J 3 bases, with 15 bases left between them. In germline, CDR1 is LGHNA, CDR2 YNFKEQ. This CDR3 is CASSQGGPWGSNEKLFF. The DNA for the CDR3 is TGTGCCAGCAGCCAAGGGGGTCCATGGGGTTCTAATGAAAAACTGTTTTTT.

Notes on this clonotype: One end of the junction fails to match germline, which may point to a read error. This chain joins TRBV2 and TRBJ1-1, with D tentatively TRBD1 (5 bases). This CDR3 spans 12 amino acids. Germline CDR1 SNHLY, CDR2 FYNNEI. For the CDR3, the DNA is TGTGTCGACAGAGGGGATAACACTGAAGCTTCCTTT. This encodes CVDRGDNTEASF.

At least ten counts were recorded for this clonotype. The chain is built from TRBV12-3 or TRBV12-4 and TRBJ2-3; no clear D gene. The CDR3 is 15 amino acids. V lost 6 bases to trimming and J lost 6 bases, with 19 bases between them. CDR3 sequence (DNA): TGTGCCAGCAGCATCTTCGGGCACTCAAGTGATACGCAGTATTTT. It translates to CASSIFGHSSDTQYF.

The sample holds many counts of this clonotype. In DNA, the CDR3 is TGTGCCAGCAGCTTAGGTCAGACAGTCAAACACAATGAGCAGTTCTTC. Amino acid sequence: CASSLGQTVKHNEQFF. The chain couples TRBV11-2 to TRBJ2-1, with D maybe TRBD1 (5 bases). Germline V lookup: CDR1 SGHAT, CDR2 FQNNGV. CDR3 size: 16 residues. V lost 1 base to trimming and J lost 5 bases, with 15 bases between them.

The sample holds many counts of this clonotype. This chain uses TRBV7-2 with TRBJ1-6, with D possibly matching TRBD1 (5 bases). V was pared by 5 bases and J by 6 bases, with 11 bases between. There are 14 residues in the CDR3. The V gene's germline CDR1 is SGHTA and CDR2 FQGNSA. The CDR3 loop is CASSPGPSNSPLHF. The CDR3 DNA reads TGTGCCAGCAGCCCGGGACCGAGTAATTCACCCCTCCACTTT.

This clonotype was observed many times. The V call is TRBV28, the J call TRBJ2-7, with 9 bases aligning to TRBD1. Germline V CDR1 and CDR2: MDHEN, SYDVKM. The CDR3 covers 14 residues. V shed 6 bases, J shed 5 bases, and the junction held 8 bases outside the gene matches. The CDR3 nucleotides are TGTGCCAGCAGCCACTTCACAGGGGGCGACGAGCAGTACTTC. It translates to CASSHFTGGDEQYF.

In this sample, this clonotype turned up many times. This chain uses TRBV7-3 with TRBJ1-6; the D gene is possibly TRBD1 (5 bases). Trimming pared 5 bases from V and 11 bases from J, leaving 13 bases between. Per germline, CDR1 SGHTA and CDR2 FQGTGA. This CDR3 region has 13 residues. In nucleotides, the CDR3 is TGTGCCAGCAGCGGACACCCCGGGGCACCCCTCCACTTT. It codes for CASSGHPGAPLHF. Variable domain in full (rest from reference TRBV7-3 and TRBJ1-6): GAGVSQTPSNKVTEKGKYVELRCDPISGHTALYWYRQSLGQGPEFLIYFQGTGAADDSGLPNDRFFAVRPEGSVSTLKIQRTERGDSAVYLCASSGHPGAPLHFGNGTRLTVT.

This clonotype was counted ten times or more. This chain connects TRBV5-1 to TRBJ2-3; TRBD2 might be the D (5 bases). V was pared by 4 bases and J by 4 bases, with 16 bases between. Germline assignment: CDR1 SGHRS and CDR2 YFSETQ. This CDR3 has 15 amino acids. CDR3 region: CASSRGPGSADTQYF. In nucleotides, the CDR3 is TGCGCCAGCAGCCGAGGGCCAGGCTCCGCAGATACGCAGTATTTT.

Remarks on this clonotype: A single base separates this from a much larger clone, so it may be a read error. This chain links TRBV21-1 with TRBJ2-7; the table's D call TRBD2 went unverified against the DNA. TRBV21-1 counts as a pseudogene. The CDR3 contains 17 residues. CDR3 region: CASSSSLRAHTDYEQYF. The CDR3, as DNA: TGTGCCAGCAGCAGTTCGCTCCGGGCCCATACTGACTACGAGCAGTACTTC.

This clonotype was seen just once. The rearrangement joins TRBV20-1 to TRBJ2-1; TRBD1 agrees at 8 bases. Germline V gene lookup returns CDR1 DFQATT and CDR2 SNEGSKA (reference sequence). V was clipped by 4 bases and J by 4 bases; unmatched bases: 9. CDR3 length: 15 amino acids. The CDR3 nucleotides read TGCAGTGCTATTCTGGCGACAGGGGATTACAATGAGCAGTTCTTC. Translated, it gives CSAILATGDYNEQFF.